The 5 T cell receptor beta chains below come from one sample, sequenced in a study of blood T cell dynamics during melanoma immunotherapy. Method: immunoSEQ multiplex PCR; TCRdb's copy keeps in-frame clones and lacks some. The data show fewer than 15,000 clones, around 88% seen once. As to time point: week 3, after first cycle of checkpoint inhibitor. Source: blood, taken from a patient treated with checkpoint blockade. Receptors were obtained from a human donor with melanoma.

This chain joins TRBV5-6 and TRBJ2-5; D is undetermined. The V end was cut by 0 bases, the J end by 5 bases, with 11 bases between. CDR1 and CDR2 from the germline V gene are SGHDT and YYEEEE. The CDR3 runs 14 residues. CDR3 protein: CASSLAEGYETQYF. The CDR3 DNA reads as TGTGCCAGCAGCTTGGCCGAAGGTTACGAGACCCAGTACTTC.

The chain employs TRBV10-3 and TRBJ2-3; 9 bases agree with TRBD1. This CDR3 contains 15 residues. The J segment lost 3 bases and the V segment lost 0 bases, leaving 1 base of the junction unmatched. The V gene's germline CDR1 is ENHRY and CDR2 SYGVKD. Here the CDR3 DNA reads TGTGCCATCAGTGAGTCGGGACAGGGAACAGATACGCAGTATTTT. Its translation is CAISESGQGTDTQYF.

As DNA, the CDR3 is TGTGCCAGCAGCTTAGATGGTAGCGGGAGTTTAAGCTACGAGCAGTACTTC. Translated: CASSLDGSGSLSYEQYF. The chain carries TRBV7-2 and TRBJ2-7; 9 bases match TRBD2. The CDR3 is made up of 17 amino acids. Trimming cost V 1 base and J 3 bases; bases outside gene matches: 10. Germline V gene sequence: CDR1 SGHTA, CDR2 FQGNSA.

This clone was counted between two and nine times. The chain employs TRBV27 and TRBJ2-7; TRBD2 agrees at 16 bases. Germline CDR1 is MNHEY and CDR2 is SMNVEV (reference sequence). CDR3 length: 19 amino acids. Losses at the gene ends were 4 bases for V and 6 bases for J; bases not matched to a gene: 15. Here the CDR3 DNA reads TGTGCCAGCAGTTCTCCGGGACTAGCGGGAGGGAATACTAATCGCGAGCAGTACTTC. Translation gives CASSSPGLAGGNTNREQYF.

The chain couples TRBV28 to TRBJ1-1, with D unresolved. With 2 bases removed from V and 3 bases from J, the gap between germline ends came to 10 bases. The germline CDR1 and CDR2 sequences are MDHEN and SYDVKM. There are 14 residues in the CDR3. CDR3 sequence: CASSLRAEHTEAFF. The CDR3 region has the DNA TGTGCCAGCAGTTTAAGGGCGGAACACACTGAAGCTTTCTTT. The entire variable domain, with the rest obtained from reference TRBV28 and TRBJ1-1, is as follows: DVKVTQSSRYLVKRTGEKVFLECVQDMDHENMFWYRQDPGLGLRLIYFSYDVKMKEKGDIPEGYSVSREKKERFSLILESASTNQTSMYLCASSLRAEHTEAFFGQGTRLTVV.